The 17 T cell receptor beta chains below were found in one sample sequenced in a study of cytomegalovirus exposure and HLA in healthy donors. In the PCR, 60 Vbeta and 13 Jbeta primers were used. Some clones are missing from TCRdb's copy, which holds only in-frame ones; the method was immunoSEQ multiplex PCR. The sample yields about 110,000 clones, 77% seen once. Sequencing was performed on PBMCs. These receptors were taken from a male donor in good health and CMV-seronegative.

CDR3 amino acids: CASSFEDRGGETQYF. The CDR3 DNA reads TGCGCCAGCAGCTTCGAAGACAGGGGTGGAGAGACCCAGTACTTC. The chain employs TRBV5-1 and TRBJ2-5, with 8 bases fitting TRBD1. V lost 2 bases to trimming and J lost 4 bases; unmatched junction nucleotides: 7. The germline V gene has CDR1 SGHRS and CDR2 YFSETQ. This CDR3 has 15 amino acids.

The chain uses TRBV7-3 and TRBJ2-7; tentatively, D is TRBD2 (6 bases). Trimming pared 2 bases from V and 5 bases from J, leaving 10 bases between. This CDR3 is 13 amino acids long. Germline-derived CDR1 and CDR2 are SGHTA and FQGTGA. CDR3 in DNA: TGTGCCAGCAGCTTAGGGACTTCCCACGAGCAGTACTTC. Encoded protein: CASSLGTSHEQYF.

The chain employs TRBV2 and TRBJ1-3; D uncertain. V lost 3 bases and J lost 1, with 7 bases in between. Germline V gives CDR1 SNHLY, CDR2 FYNNEI. This CDR3 contains 14 residues. Here the CDR3 DNA reads TGTGCCAGCAGTGACGACGGGTCTGGAAACACCATATATTTT. Its protein is CASSDDGSGNTIYF.

This rearrangement joins TRBV18 to TRBJ1-1; TRBD1 might be the D (6 bases). V lost 5 bases and J 6 bases, leaving 13 bases between the germline ends. This CDR3 contains 13 residues. CDR1 KGHSH and CDR2 LQKENI come from the germline V gene. In nucleotides, the CDR3 is TGTGCCAGCTCAGAGGTGGGGGGGCCTGAAGCTTTCTTT. This sequence encodes CASSEVGGPEAFF.

The rearrangement links TRBV2 to TRBJ1-4; D is unclear. The CDR3 covers 15 residues. Trimming took off 7 bases at V and 0 bases at J, with 12 bases between the two ends. CDR1 and CDR2 from the germline V gene are SNHLY and FYNNEI. This CDR3 is CASIGGRATNEKLFF. The CDR3 bases are TGTGCCAGCATCGGAGGCCGAGCAACTAATGAAAAACTGTTTTTT.

The V call is TRBV28, the J call TRBJ2-1; the match to TRBD1 covers 8 bases. The CDR3 is 13 residues long. After removal of 6 bases from V and 7 bases from J, the junction contained 5 bases not matched to a gene. The germline gives CDR1 MDHEN, CDR2 SYDVKM. The CDR3: CASSLGQGNEQFF. CDR3 nucleotide sequence: TGTGCCAGCAGCCTTGGACAGGGTAATGAGCAGTTCTTC.

The chain is built from TRBV5-1 and TRBJ1-1; no reliable D call. Trimming took off 5 bases at V and 7 bases at J, with 18 bases between the two ends. Germline V lookup: CDR1 SGHRS, CDR2 YFSETQ. The CDR3 runs 14 residues. The CDR3 protein is CASRPQSGRNEAFF. CDR3 coding DNA: TGCGCCAGCAGACCACAGTCGGGGAGAAATGAAGCTTTCTTT.

This clone came up a few times. The V call is TRBV5-6, the J call TRBJ2-7; D remains ambiguous. The ends were cut back, 0 bases at V and 3 bases at J, with 13 bases in the middle. CDR1 SGHDT and CDR2 YYEEEE come from the germline V gene. The length of the CDR3 is 15 residues. The CDR3 here is CASSLGQSGVYEQYF. The CDR3 DNA is TGTGCCAGCAGCTTGGGCCAGAGTGGAGTCTACGAGCAGTACTTC.

The chain is built from TRBV11-3 and TRBJ2-5; D is perhaps TRBD2 (5 bases). This CDR3 region has 15 residues. V was trimmed by 1 base and J by 2 bases, leaving 11 bases between them. Germline V CDR1 and CDR2: SGHNT, YENEEA. CDR3: CASSLVGDLQETQYF. The CDR3 region has the DNA TGTGCCAGCAGCTTAGTCGGGGATTTACAAGAGACCCAGTACTTC. Full variable domain (missing parts from reference TRBV11-3 and TRBJ2-5): EAGVVQSPRYKIIEKKQPVAFWCNPISGHNTLYWYLQNLGQGPELLIRYENEEAVDDSQLPKDRFSAERLKGVDSTLKIQPAELGDSAVYLCASSLVGDLQETQYFGPGTRLLVL.

J is TRBJ2-1 and V is TRBV29-1; maybe TRBD1 (6 bases). Germline-derived CDR1 and CDR2 are SQVTM and ANQGSEA. V lost 2 bases to trimming and J lost 6 bases, with 8 bases between them. The CDR3 has 12 residues. Here the CDR3 DNA reads TGCAGCGTTGAATCAGGGGCCAATGAGCAGTTCTTC. Translation: CSVESGANEQFF.

The V gene is TRBV29-1, the J gene TRBJ2-1; perhaps TRBD2 as D (6 bases). Germline loops: CDR1 SQVTM, CDR2 ANQGSEA. This CDR3 has 15 amino acids. Trimming stripped 4 bases from V and 3 bases from J, with 16 bases between. CDR3 nucleotides: TGCAGCGTTGTTATTGGGGCTAGCGACTACAATGAGCAGTTCTTC. The encoded protein is CSVVIGASDYNEQFF.

This chain connects TRBV7-2 to TRBJ1-2; the D is unclear. CDR1 SGHTA and CDR2 FQGNSA come from the germline V gene. The CDR3 has 15 amino acids. V was cut by 1 base and J by 0 bases, with 9 bases left in between. The CDR3 bases are TGTGCCAGCAGCTTAGAGGCCAGGTCTAACTATGGCTACACCTTC. Translation gives CASSLEARSNYGYTF. The variable domain in full, with the rest retrieved from reference TRBV7-2 and TRBJ1-2, is GAGVSQSPSNKVTEKGKDVELRCDPISGHTALYWYRQSLGQGLEFLIYFQGNSAPDKSGLPSDRFSAERTGGSVSTLTIQRTQQEDSAVYLCASSLEARSNYGYTFGSGTRLTVV.

The sample holds a few counts of this clone. In DNA form, the CDR3 reads TGTGCCAGCACCAATAGCAGGCAGTACTTC. This codes for CASTNSRQYF. V and J are TRBV27 and TRBJ2-7, with unresolved D. CDR1 and CDR2 (germline): MNHEY, SMNVEV (reference sequence). The ends were cut back, 7 bases at V and 9 bases at J, with 10 bases in the middle. This CDR3 has 10 amino acids.

The J gene is TRBJ2-4, the V gene TRBV28; D might be TRBD1 (5 bases). The CDR3 consists of 14 residues. Trimming shortened V by 6 bases and J by 0 bases, and 9 bases separated the two germline ends. Germline V gives CDR1 MDHEN, CDR2 SYDVKM. The CDR3 spells CASRTASAKNIQYF. The CDR3 nucleotides read TGTGCCAGCAGGACAGCGTCAGCCAAAAACATTCAGTACTTC.

This clone was detected a few times. The chain uses TRBV5-1 and TRBJ1-1; a weak D match, TRBD1 (5 bases). CDR1 and CDR2 (germline): SGHRS, YFSETQ. The CDR3 length is 14 residues. V gave up 3 bases and J gave up 1 base, with 10 bases separating them. CDR3 in DNA: TGCGCCAGCAGCTACCAGGGTCAGAACACTGAAGCTTTCTTT. As protein: CASSYQGQNTEAFF.

This clone came up once. The chain recombines TRBV7-2 with TRBJ1-2, with a possible D match to TRBD1 (5 bases). The CDR3 is 14 amino acids. V lost 4 bases and J lost 6, with 15 bases in between. Germline V gene lookup returns CDR1 SGHTA and CDR2 FQGNSA. CDR3 in amino acids: CASSSGRGDNGYTF. CDR3 bases: TGTGCCAGCAGCTCCGGTCGGGGGGATAATGGCTACACCTTC.

The chain recombines TRBV6-5 with TRBJ2-1; a weak D match, TRBD2 (6 bases). V gave up 0 bases and J gave up 13 bases, with 10 bases separating them. Germline V gene lookup returns CDR1 MNHEY and CDR2 SVGAGI. The CDR3 spans 12 residues. Here the CDR3 reads CASSYSSGTQFF. DNA of the CDR3: TGTGCCAGCAGTTACTCGTCGGGGACTCAGTTCTTC.